A single sample is the source of the 12 T cell receptor beta chains below, sequenced in a study of blood T cell repertoires in COVID-19. Data came from immunoSEQ multiplex PCR; TCRdb stores just in-frame clones and leaves some out. The profile shows about 270,000 clones, about 85% of them singletons. Sequenced material: PBMCs or T cells enriched from blood (not recorded which). The receptors originated from a woman between 45 and 60 years old who had recovered from COVID-19.

The chain carries TRBV19 and TRBJ1-1, with D possibly TRBD1 on 5 matching bases. The germline gives CDR1 LNHDA, CDR2 SQIVND (reference sequence). Trimming stripped 5 bases from V and 1 base from J, with 14 bases between. This CDR3 has 15 residues. CDR3 coding DNA: TGTGCCAGTAGTGCCGGACATATTCGGAACACTGAAGCTTTCTTT. This translates into CASSAGHIRNTEAFF.

This chain joins TRBV29-1 and TRBJ2-5, with D tentatively TRBD1 (6 bases). The CDR3 spans 12 residues. V was pared by 2 bases and J by 8 bases, with 12 bases between. In germline, CDR1 is SQVTM, CDR2 ANQGSEA. The CDR3 nucleotides read TGCAGCGTTGAAACAGGGCCTAAAACCCAGTACTTC. It specifies CSVETGPKTQYF.

This chain links TRBV9 with TRBJ1-1; D might be TRBD1 (6 bases). Trimming shortened V by 4 bases and J by 1 base, and 14 bases separated the two germline ends. CDR3 length equals 15 residues. The V gene's germline CDR1 is SGDLS and CDR2 YYNGEE. Written as DNA, the CDR3 is TGTGCCAGCAGCTCGTCAGGGGTGGCGAACACTGAAGCTTTCTTT. This codes for CASSSSGVANTEAFF.

This clone was picked up one time. The chain is built from TRBV5-1 and TRBJ2-3, with 10 bases aligning to TRBD2. Germline loops: CDR1 SGHRS, CDR2 YFSETQ. The CDR3 runs to 16 residues. V lost 4 bases, J lost 1 base, and 6 bases stayed unmatched. In DNA form, the CDR3 reads TGCGCCAGCAGCACATCCGGGACTAGCGGCACAGATACGCAGTATTTT. It translates to CASSTSGTSGTDTQYF.

The V gene is TRBV3-1 (or the pseudogene TRBV3-2), the J gene TRBJ2-7, with TRBD2 matching 16 bases. Unmatched junction bases numbered 9, after V lost 4 bases and J lost 6 bases. CDR1 and CDR2 (germline): LGHDT, YNNKEL (reference sequence). The CDR3 sequence is 17 residues long. CDR3 amino acids: CASSLGLAGGPSGEQYF. The CDR3 nucleotides read TGTGCCAGCAGCCTGGGACTAGCGGGAGGGCCGTCTGGCGAGCAGTACTTC.

The J gene is TRBJ1-2, the V gene TRBV7-2; 10 bases are shared with TRBD1. This CDR3 has 15 residues. Losses at the gene ends were 2 bases for V and 2 bases for J; bases not matched to a gene: 2. Germline CDR1 is SGHTA and CDR2 is FQGNSA. The CDR3 DNA sequence: TGTGCCAGCAGCTTAAGGGGACAGGGGAACTATGGCTACACCTTC. This gives the protein CASSLRGQGNYGYTF. Variable domain in full (rest from reference TRBV7-2 and TRBJ1-2): GAGVSQSPSNKVTEKGKDVELRCDPISGHTALYWYRQSLGQGLEFLIYFQGNSAPDKSGLPSDRFSAERTGGSVSTLTIQRTQQEDSAVYLCASSLRGQGNYGYTFGSGTRLTVV.

V and J are TRBV13 and TRBJ1-5; D perhaps matches TRBD1 (5 bases). Trimming shortened V by 5 bases and J by 1 base, and 12 bases separated the two germline ends. Germline-derived CDR1 and CDR2 are PRHDT and FYEKMQ (reference sequence). The CDR3 has 15 residues. In DNA form, the CDR3 reads TGTGCCAGCAGCCGAGCAGGGTTCAGCAATCAGCCCCAGCATTTT. Protein product: CASSRAGFSNQPQHF.

This clone was observed a few times. V is TRBV28 and J is TRBJ1-5; TRBD1 might be the D (5 bases). The germline V gene encodes CDR1 MDHEN and CDR2 SYDVKM. The ends were cut back, 5 bases at V and 7 bases at J, with 15 bases in the middle. The CDR3 is 14 amino acids. CDR3: CASSIAPQAQPQHF. The CDR3 coding sequence is TGTGCCAGCAGTATAGCTCCACAGGCGCAGCCCCAGCATTTT.

The V gene is TRBV19, the J gene TRBJ1-5, with a tentative D call TRBD1 (6 bases). With 3 bases removed from V and 5 bases from J, the gap between germline ends came to 11 bases. Germline assignment: CDR1 LNHDA and CDR2 SQIVND (reference sequence). The CDR3 totals 14 residues. The DNA of the CDR3 is TGTGCCAGTAGTATCACAGGGATGGATCAGCCCCAGCATTTT. It specifies CASSITGMDQPQHF.

This chain joins TRBV5-1 and TRBJ2-7, with 9 positions matching TRBD2. V lost 4 bases to trimming and J lost 1 base; unmatched junction nucleotides: 3. From germline, CDR1 is SGHRS and CDR2 YFSETQ. The CDR3 covers 14 residues. In nucleotides, the CDR3 is TGCGCCAGCAGCGTGACTAGCGGTTCCTACGAGCAGTACTTC. It translates to CASSVTSGSYEQYF.

J is TRBJ1-4 and V is TRBV27; D is unclear. The V and J ends lost 0 bases and 8 bases respectively, with 10 bases between them. Germline CDR1 MNHEY, CDR2 SMNVEV (reference sequence). This CDR3 region has 14 residues. Here the CDR3 DNA reads TGTGCCAGCAGTTTATCAGGGAGTCTGGAAAAACTGTTTTTT. Translating it yields CASSLSGSLEKLFF.

CDR3 sequence: CASRMGAGTEAFF. The CDR3, as DNA: TGTGCCAGCAGGATGGGGGCAGGGACTGAAGCTTTCTTT. The V gene is TRBV6-4, the J gene TRBJ1-1; D perhaps matches TRBD1 (6 bases). There are 13 residues in the CDR3. The V end was cut by 6 bases, the J end by 5 bases, with 13 bases between. The germline V gene encodes CDR1 MRHNA and CDR2 SNTAGT.